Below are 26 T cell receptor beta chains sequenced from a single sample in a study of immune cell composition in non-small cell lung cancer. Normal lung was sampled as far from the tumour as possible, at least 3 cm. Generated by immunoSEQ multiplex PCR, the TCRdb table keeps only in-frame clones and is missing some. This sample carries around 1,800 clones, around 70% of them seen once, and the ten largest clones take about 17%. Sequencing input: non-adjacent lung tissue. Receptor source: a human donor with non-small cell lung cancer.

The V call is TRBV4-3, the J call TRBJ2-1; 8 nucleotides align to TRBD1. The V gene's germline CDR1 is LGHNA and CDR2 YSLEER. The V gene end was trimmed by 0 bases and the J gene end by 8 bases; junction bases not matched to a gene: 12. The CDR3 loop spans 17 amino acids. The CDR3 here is CASSQDGPGQVWDEQFF. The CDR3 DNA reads TGCGCCAGCAGCCAAGATGGTCCGGGACAGGTTTGGGATGAGCAGTTCTTC.

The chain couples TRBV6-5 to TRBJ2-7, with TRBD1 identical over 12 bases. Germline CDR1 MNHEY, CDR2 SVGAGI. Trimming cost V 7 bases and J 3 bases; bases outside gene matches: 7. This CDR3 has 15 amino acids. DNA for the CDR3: TGTGCCAGCACCGACGGGACAGGGGGCTTCTACGAGCAGTACTTC. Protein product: CASTDGTGGFYEQYF.

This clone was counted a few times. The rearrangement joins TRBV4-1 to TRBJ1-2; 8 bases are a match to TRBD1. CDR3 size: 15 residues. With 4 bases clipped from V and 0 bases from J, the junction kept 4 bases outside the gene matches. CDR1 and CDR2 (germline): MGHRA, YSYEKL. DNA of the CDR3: TGCGCCAGCAGCCCAACGACAGGGGCTAACTATGGCTACACCTTC. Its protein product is CASSPTTGANYGYTF.

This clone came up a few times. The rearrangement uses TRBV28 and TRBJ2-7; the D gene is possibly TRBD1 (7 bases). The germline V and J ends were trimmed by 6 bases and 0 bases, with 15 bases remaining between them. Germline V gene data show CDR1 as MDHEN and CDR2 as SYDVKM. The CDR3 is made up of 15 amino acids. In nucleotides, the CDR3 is TGTGCCAGCAGAAACCAGGGGGGAAGCTCCTACGAGCAGTACTTC. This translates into CASRNQGGSSYEQYF.

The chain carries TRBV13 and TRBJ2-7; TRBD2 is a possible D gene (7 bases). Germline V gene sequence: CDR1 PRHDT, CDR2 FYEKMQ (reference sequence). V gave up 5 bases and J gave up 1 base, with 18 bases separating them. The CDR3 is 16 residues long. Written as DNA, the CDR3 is TGTGCCAGCAGCCGAGGGGGGACTACCTCTTCCTACGAGCAGTACTTC. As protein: CASSRGGTTSSYEQYF.

The CDR3 sequence is CASSQGSSSGGATDTQYF. The DNA of the CDR3 is TGTGCCAGCAGCCAAGGATCGTCTAGCGGGGGGGCGACAGATACGCAGTATTTT. This chain connects TRBV4-2 to TRBJ2-3, with TRBD2 identical over 12 bases. Germline CDR1 LGHNA, CDR2 YNFKEQ. V shed 1 base, J shed 3 bases, and the junction held 8 bases outside the gene matches. This CDR3 region has 18 residues.

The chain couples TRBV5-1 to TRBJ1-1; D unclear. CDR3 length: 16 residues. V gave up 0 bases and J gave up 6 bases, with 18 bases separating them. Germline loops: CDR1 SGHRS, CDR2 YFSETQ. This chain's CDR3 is CASSLVARPAGAEAFF. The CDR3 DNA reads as TGCGCCAGCAGCTTGGTGGCGCGGCCGGCCGGGGCTGAAGCTTTCTTT. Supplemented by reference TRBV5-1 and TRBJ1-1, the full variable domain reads KAGVTQTPRYLIKTRGQQVTLSCSPISGHRSVSWYQQTPGQGLQFLFEYFSETQRNKGNFPGRFSGRQFSNSRSEMNVSTLELGDSALYLCASSLVARPAGAEAFFGQGTRLTVV.

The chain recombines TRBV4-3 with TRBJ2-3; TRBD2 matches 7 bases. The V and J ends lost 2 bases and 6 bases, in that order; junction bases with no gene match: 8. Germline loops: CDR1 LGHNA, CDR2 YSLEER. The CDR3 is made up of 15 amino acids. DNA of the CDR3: TGCGCCAGCAGCCAATCGGCGGACGGGAGGGATACGCAGTATTTT. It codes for CASSQSADGRDTQYF.

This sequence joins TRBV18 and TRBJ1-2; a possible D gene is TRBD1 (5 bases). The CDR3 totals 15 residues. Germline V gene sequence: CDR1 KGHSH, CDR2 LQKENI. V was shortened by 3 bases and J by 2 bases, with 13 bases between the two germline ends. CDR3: CASSPPGEGNYGYTF. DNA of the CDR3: TGTGCCAGCTCACCCCCCGGGGAGGGGAACTATGGCTACACCTTC.

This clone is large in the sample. CDR3 residues: CASSSTDTNQPQHF. Written as DNA, the CDR3 is TGTGCCAGCAGCTCCACGGACACAAATCAGCCCCAGCATTTT. The genes are TRBV7-9 and TRBJ1-5; D may be TRBD1 (5 bases). Trimming removed 4 bases from V and 4 bases from J, with 11 bases in between. Germline V lookup: CDR1 SEHNR, CDR2 FQNEAQ (reference sequence). The CDR3 has 14 amino acids.

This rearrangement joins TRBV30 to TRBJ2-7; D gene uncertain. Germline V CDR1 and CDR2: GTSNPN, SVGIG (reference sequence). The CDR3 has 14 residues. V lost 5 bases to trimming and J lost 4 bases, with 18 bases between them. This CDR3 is CAWAVVPIQYEQYF. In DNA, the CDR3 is TGTGCCTGGGCCGTGGTCCCTATTCAATACGAGCAGTACTTC.

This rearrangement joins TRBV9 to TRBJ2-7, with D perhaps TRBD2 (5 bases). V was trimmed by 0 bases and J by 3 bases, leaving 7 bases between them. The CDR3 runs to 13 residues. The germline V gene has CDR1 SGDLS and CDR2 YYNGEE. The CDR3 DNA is TGTGCCAGCAGCGTAGGTGCGGGCTACGAGCAGTACTTC. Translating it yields CASSVGAGYEQYF.

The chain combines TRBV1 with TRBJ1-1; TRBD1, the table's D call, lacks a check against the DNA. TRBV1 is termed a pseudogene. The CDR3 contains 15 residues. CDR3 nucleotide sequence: TGCACCAGCAGCAGTGCTACAGGGGGTTTAACTGAAGCTTTCTTT. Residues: CTSSSATGGLTEAFF.

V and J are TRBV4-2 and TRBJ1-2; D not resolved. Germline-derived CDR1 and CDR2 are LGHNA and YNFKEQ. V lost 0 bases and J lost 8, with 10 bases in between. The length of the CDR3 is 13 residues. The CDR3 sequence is CASSQDGVGGYTF. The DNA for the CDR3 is TGTGCCAGCAGCCAAGACGGGGTTGGCGGCTACACCTTC.

CDR3 DNA sequence: TGCGCCAGCAGCCGAGCGACTAGCGGGGGGCCGCTAGCCAAAAACATTCAGTACTTC. Translation gives CASSRATSGGPLAKNIQYF. J is TRBJ2-4 and V is TRBV5-1, with 13 bases lining up with TRBD2. Losses at the gene ends were 4 bases for V and 0 bases for J; bases not matched to a gene: 10. Looked up from germline, CDR1 is SGHRS and CDR2 is YFSETQ. The CDR3 is 19 residues long.

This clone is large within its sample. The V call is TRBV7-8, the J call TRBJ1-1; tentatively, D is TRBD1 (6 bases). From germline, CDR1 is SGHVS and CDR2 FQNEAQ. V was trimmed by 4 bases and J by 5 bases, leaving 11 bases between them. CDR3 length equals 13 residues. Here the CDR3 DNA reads TGTGCCAGCAGCTCCCAGGGGAATACTGAAGCTTTCTTT. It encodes CASSSQGNTEAFF.

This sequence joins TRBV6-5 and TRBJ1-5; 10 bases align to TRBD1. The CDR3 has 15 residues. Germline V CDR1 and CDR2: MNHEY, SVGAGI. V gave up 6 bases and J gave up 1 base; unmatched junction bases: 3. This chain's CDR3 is CASRRQGASNQPQHF. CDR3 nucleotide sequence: TGTGCCAGCAGACGACAGGGGGCGAGCAATCAGCCCCAGCATTTT.

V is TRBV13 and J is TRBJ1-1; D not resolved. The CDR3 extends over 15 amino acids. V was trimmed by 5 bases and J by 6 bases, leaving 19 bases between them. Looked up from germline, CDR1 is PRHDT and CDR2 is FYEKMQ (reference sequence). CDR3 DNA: TGTGCCAGCAGCCTAAATGGTGGAGGGCGTCCTGAAGCTTTCTTT. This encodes CASSLNGGGRPEAFF.

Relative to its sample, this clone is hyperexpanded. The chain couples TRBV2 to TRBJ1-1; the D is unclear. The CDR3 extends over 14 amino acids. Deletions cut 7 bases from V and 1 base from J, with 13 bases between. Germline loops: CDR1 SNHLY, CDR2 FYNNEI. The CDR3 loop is CASTSETTNTEAFF. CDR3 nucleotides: TGTGCCAGCACGTCCGAGACAACGAACACTGAAGCTTTCTTT.

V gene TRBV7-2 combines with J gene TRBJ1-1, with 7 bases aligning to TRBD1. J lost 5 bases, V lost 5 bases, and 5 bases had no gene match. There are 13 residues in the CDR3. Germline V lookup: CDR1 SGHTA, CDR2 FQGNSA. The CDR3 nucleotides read TGTGCCAGCAGCCGGACAGGCGGGACTGAAGCTTTCTTT. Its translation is CASSRTGGTEAFF.

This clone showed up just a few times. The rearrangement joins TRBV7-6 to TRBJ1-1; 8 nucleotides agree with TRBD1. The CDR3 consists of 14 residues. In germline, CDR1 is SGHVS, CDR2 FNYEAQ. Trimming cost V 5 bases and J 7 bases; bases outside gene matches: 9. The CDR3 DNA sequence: TGTGCCAGCAGCCCACTGGCAGGGGGCCTTGAAGCTTTCTTT. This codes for CASSPLAGGLEAFF.

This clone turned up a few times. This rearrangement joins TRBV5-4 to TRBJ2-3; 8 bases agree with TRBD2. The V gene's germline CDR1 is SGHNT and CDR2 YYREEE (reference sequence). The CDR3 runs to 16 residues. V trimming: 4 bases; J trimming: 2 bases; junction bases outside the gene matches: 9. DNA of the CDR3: TGTGCCAGCAGCCCGCTGGGCGGGGGGTTCACAGATACGCAGTATTTT. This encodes CASSPLGGGFTDTQYF.

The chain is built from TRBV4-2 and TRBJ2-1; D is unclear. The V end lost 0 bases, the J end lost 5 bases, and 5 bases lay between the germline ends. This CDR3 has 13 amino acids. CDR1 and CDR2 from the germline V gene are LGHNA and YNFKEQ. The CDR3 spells CASSQDLDNEQFF. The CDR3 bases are TGTGCCAGCAGCCAAGACCTAGACAATGAGCAGTTCTTC.

CDR3 sequence (DNA): TGTGCCAGCTCACCAACCGGCCAGGGTCCGGACACTGAAGCTTTCTTT. Translating it yields CASSPTGQGPDTEAFF. The V and J genes are TRBV18 and TRBJ1-1; maybe TRBD1 (5 bases). This CDR3 is built from 16 residues. Germline lookup yields CDR1 KGHSH and CDR2 LQKENI. The V end was cut by 2 bases, the J end by 3 bases, with 16 bases between.

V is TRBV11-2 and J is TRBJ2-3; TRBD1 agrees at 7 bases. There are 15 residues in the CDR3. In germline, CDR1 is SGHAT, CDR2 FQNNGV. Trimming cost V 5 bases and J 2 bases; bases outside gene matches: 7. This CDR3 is CASSRTGTATDTQYF. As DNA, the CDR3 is TGTGCCAGCAGCCGAACAGGGACAGCCACAGATACGCAGTATTTT.

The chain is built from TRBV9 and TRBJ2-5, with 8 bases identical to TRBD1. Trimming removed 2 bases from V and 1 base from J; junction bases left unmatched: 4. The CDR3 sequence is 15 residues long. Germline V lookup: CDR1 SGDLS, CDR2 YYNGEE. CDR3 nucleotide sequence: TGTGCCAGCAGCGTTACGACAGGGGTCCAAGAGACCCAGTACTTC. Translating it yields CASSVTTGVQETQYF.